A selection of T cell receptor beta chains follows, all from one sample in a study of T cells expressing NK-cell markers. With the 5' RACE reads reprocessed, TCRdb shows one record per CDR3 protein and no DNA. The sample has roughly 160,000 distinct CDR3 sequences, and its top ten clones hold under 20%. Input material: blood T cells: a sorted CD56 or NKG2C T cell subset, CD4+ or CD8+ T cells, or bulk PBMC T cells (not recorded which). Receptors originate from a woman aged 18 to 75 in good health. The CDR3 runs from the conserved cysteine through the conserved F or W. Each record gives: J gene, V gene, CDR3 protein.

J: TRBJ2-7
V: TRBV6-1
CDR3: CASKSGGIYEQYF

J: TRBJ2-2
V: TRBV9
CDR3: CASSPFDYDTGELFF

J: TRBJ2-7
V: TRBV5-1
CDR3: CASSLAGLAGGQYEQYF

J: TRBJ1-2
V: TRBV14
CDR3: CASSQGLRDGYTF

J: TRBJ2-1
V: TRBV6-1
CDR3: CASSERTAGNEQFF

J: TRBJ1-1
V: TRBV5-1
CDR3: CASSPQGGGGAEAFF

J: TRBJ2-1
V: TRBV5-1
CDR3: CASSRSGLAGDYNEQFF

J: TRBJ1-5
V: TRBV11-1
CDR3: CASSLGGTGKFGNQPQHF

J: TRBJ2-2
V: TRBV2
CDR3: CASSEQRASGELFF

J: TRBJ2-5
V: TRBV5-1
CDR3: CASSLEGGGAMAQYF

J: TRBJ2-5
V: TRBV4-1
CDR3: CASSQGTGSQETQYF

J: TRBJ2-1
V: TRBV3-1
CDR3: CASSQQIPGGLAGGPYNEQFF

J: TRBJ2-7
V: TRBV5-1
CDR3: CASSLVSESYEQYF

J: TRBJ1-2
V: TRBV6-5
CDR3: CASSYGLDRTDYGYTF

J: TRBJ2-1
V: TRBV28
CDR3: CASSLFGAKPEQFF

J: TRBJ2-2
V: TRBV7-6
CDR3: CASSPRLAANTGELFF

J: TRBJ1-2
V: TRBV19
CDR3: CASRPPGSYGYTF

J: TRBJ2-7
V: TRBV7-6
CDR3: CASSSFRGSSLYEQYF

J: TRBJ2-5
V: TRBV10-3
CDR3: CAISESGTLETQYF

J: TRBJ2-5
V: TRBV7-3
CDR3: CASSNSKGETQYF

J: TRBJ2-2
V: TRBV29-1
CDR3: CSVEYGGRERELFF

J: TRBJ1-1
V: TRBV20-1
CDR3: CSAGETGRSTEAFF

J: TRBJ2-7
V: TRBV5-1
CDR3: CASSLANKGSYEQYF

J: TRBJ2-3
V: TRBV2
CDR3: CASSEGLAGVDTQYF

J: TRBJ2-3
V: TRBV5-5
CDR3: CASSKSASGSWGTDTQYF

J: TRBJ2-7
V: TRBV11-2
CDR3: CASGRDQLATYEQYF

J: TRBJ1-3
V: TRBV4-1
CDR3: CASSPPTHSGNTIYF

J: TRBJ2-6
V: TRBV9
CDR3: CASSVEAGGRGLGANVLTF

J: TRBJ2-3
V: TRBV27
CDR3: CASSYTGPKRGGTQYF

J: TRBJ2-1
V: TRBV5-1
CDR3: CASSLDRGDGGQFF

J: TRBJ1-4
V: TRBV4-1
CDR3: CASSQDVGQGATNEKLFF

J: TRBJ2-2
V: TRBV7-2
CDR3: CASSFDRVVTGELFF

J: TRBJ1-6
V: TRBV13
CDR3: CASSYGQGEIENSPLHF